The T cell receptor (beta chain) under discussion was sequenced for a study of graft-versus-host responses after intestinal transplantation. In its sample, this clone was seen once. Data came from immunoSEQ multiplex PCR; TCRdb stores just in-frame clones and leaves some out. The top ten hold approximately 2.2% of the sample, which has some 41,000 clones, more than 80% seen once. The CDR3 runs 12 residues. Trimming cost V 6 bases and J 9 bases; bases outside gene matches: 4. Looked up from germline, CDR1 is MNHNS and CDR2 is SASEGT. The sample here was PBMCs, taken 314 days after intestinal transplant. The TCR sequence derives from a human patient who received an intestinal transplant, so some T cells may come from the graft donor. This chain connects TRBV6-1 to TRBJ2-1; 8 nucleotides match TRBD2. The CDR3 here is CASRVAGTEQFF. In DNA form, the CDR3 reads TGTGCCAGCAGAGTAGCGGGGACTGAGCAGTTCTTC.